These 2 T cell receptor beta chains came from one sample sequenced in a study of blood T cells in healthy people across ages (dated by TCRdb to between 2015 and 2016). Library preparation used 5' RACE. This sample was sequenced with an Illumina HiSeq 2500. A second PCR of 7 to 11 cycles was performed with a sample-barcoded 5' primer and a J-beta primer mix. TCRdb cleaned the public reads at Q25 with fastp, built clones with MiXCR and kept in-frame beta chains. Here each entry gathers all rows of one CDR3 protein and keeps the most common genes and DNA. The sample contains 650,000 to 800,000 distinct CDR3 sequences, around 43% of them found a single time. Jointly, the top ten make up 15% to 25% of the sample. The sequenced sample consisted of blood. Receptors originate from a man aged 55 to 70 in good health.

This clonotype was seen a few times. This rearrangement joins TRBV20-1 to TRBJ2-7; 7 bases are a match to TRBD1. Germline V gene data show CDR1 as DFQATT and CDR2 as SNEGSKA (reference sequence). Losses at the gene ends were 5 bases for V and 6 bases for J; bases not matched to a gene: 10. CDR3 length: 13 residues. The CDR3 sequence: CSALPGTETEQYF. CDR3 DNA sequence: TGCAGTGCTCTCCCCGGGACAGAAACCGAGCAGTACTTC.

This clonotype was found many times. The V call is TRBV7-2, the J call TRBJ1-2; no firm D call. V lost 5 bases and J 3 bases, leaving 10 bases between the germline ends. CDR1 is SGHTA and CDR2 is FQGNSA in the germline V gene. This CDR3 is 13 amino acids long. Here the CDR3 reads CASSPAGDYGYTF. The CDR3 DNA follows: TGTGCCAGCAGCCCAGCGGGAGACTATGGCTACACCTTC.